Presented here are 22 T cell receptor beta chains from one specimen sequenced in a study of response to subunit inactivated influenza vaccine. MiXCR, run by TCRdb on the RT-PCR reads, gives a single entry per CDR3 protein. Among just under 550,000 distinct CDR3 sequences listed, less than 25% were seen once. The same sample was also used in a study of T cells expressing NK-cell markers. That work adds: For TCR beta, cDNA was produced by 5'RACE template switching with UMIs.

The specimen comprised CD4+ T cells sorted from PBMCs, sampled approximately 13 days after vaccination. These receptors were collected from a man in his fifties or sixties who received an inactivated influenza vaccine.

The chain carries TRBV28 and TRBJ2-2; D is unresolved. Germline CDR1 MDHEN, CDR2 SYDVKM. The CDR3 contains 15 residues. V lost 6 bases, J lost 4 bases, and 15 bases lay in between. CDR3 DNA: TGTGCCAGCAGAGGCGCGGCTCTGGGCACCGGGGAGCTGTTTTTT. It encodes CASRGAALGTGELFF.

The genes are TRBV20-1 and TRBJ2-3; 9 bases agree with TRBD2. Germline trimming cut 4 bases from V and 5 bases from J; bases unmatched to any gene: 7. CDR1 is DFQATT and CDR2 is SNEGSKA in the germline V gene (reference sequence). The CDR3 consists of 14 residues. The CDR3 protein is CSANLAGRGDTQYF. In DNA form, the CDR3 reads TGCAGTGCTAATCTAGCGGGAAGGGGAGATACGCAGTATTTT.

This clonotype turned up a few times. As DNA, the CDR3 is TGTGCCAGCAGTGAAGGGCTTGTCTTGGCGGAGTACTTC. Encoded protein: CASSEGLVLAEYF. The genes are TRBV6-1 and TRBJ2-7; D is undetermined. Per germline, CDR1 MNHNS and CDR2 SASEGT. Between the trimmed V and J ends, which lost 1 base and 11 bases, there was a span of 15 bases. CDR3 length: 13 residues.

Only a few counts were recorded for this clonotype. The J gene is TRBJ2-3, the V gene TRBV6-1; the D is unclear. Germline CDR1 is MNHNS and CDR2 is SASEGT. This CDR3 contains 12 residues. Trimming removed 3 bases from V and 4 bases from J, with 5 bases in between. CDR3 sequence (DNA): TGTGCCAGCAGTGATTGGTCAGATACGCAGTATTTT. Translated, it gives CASSDWSDTQYF.

The chain employs TRBV27 and TRBJ2-5, with D maybe TRBD1 (7 bases). This CDR3 comprises 15 residues. Germline V gene sequence: CDR1 MNHEY, CDR2 SMNVEV (reference sequence). The ends were cut back, 3 bases at V and 1 base at J, with 12 bases in the middle. CDR3 sequence reads: CASSFQGGFQETQYF. The CDR3 coding sequence is TGTGCCAGCAGTTTCCAGGGGGGCTTCCAAGAGACCCAGTACTTC.

This clonotype turned up a few times. The rearrangement joins TRBV20-1 to TRBJ2-7, with a weak D call TRBD1 (6 bases). The CDR3 covers 14 residues. V was clipped by 2 bases and J by 2 bases, with 13 bases between them. Germline V gene lookup returns CDR1 DFQATT and CDR2 SNEGSKA (reference sequence). CDR3 protein: CSARKEGVPYEQYF. CDR3 DNA: TGCAGTGCTAGAAAAGAGGGGGTTCCCTACGAGCAGTACTTC.

The chain is built from TRBV4-3 and TRBJ1-6; no clear D gene. Germline-derived CDR1 and CDR2 are LGHNA and YSLEER. Trimming pared 3 bases from V and 9 bases from J, leaving 9 bases between. The CDR3 consists of 13 residues. The CDR3 loop reads CASSQKGGSPLHF. The CDR3 coding sequence is TGCGCCAGCAGCCAGAAGGGTGGTTCACCCCTCCACTTT.

The chain is built from TRBV20-1 and TRBJ2-5; 8 bases line up with TRBD2. V was clipped by 6 bases and J by 5 bases; unmatched bases: 8. This CDR3 is built from 13 residues. The germline gives CDR1 DFQATT, CDR2 SNEGSKA (reference sequence). The CDR3 region is CSALGGALETQYF. CDR3 coding DNA: TGCAGTGCCCTCGGGGGGGCCTTGGAGACCCAGTACTTC.

This chain links TRBV28 with TRBJ1-5; D possibly corresponds to TRBD1 (6 bases). This CDR3 region has 16 residues. Germline V CDR1 and CDR2: MDHEN, SYDVKM. Trimming took off 1 base at V and 1 base at J, with 11 bases between the two ends. CDR3 region: CASSLSGGASNQPQHF. CDR3 bases: TGTGCCAGCAGTTTATCCGGGGGGGCAAGCAATCAGCCCCAGCATTTT.

Only a few counts were recorded for this clonotype. This chain joins TRBV9 and TRBJ2-2; tentative D call: TRBD1 (6 bases). CDR3 length: 15 residues. V was shortened by 5 bases and J by 2 bases, with 13 bases between the two germline ends. The germline CDR1 and CDR2 sequences are SGDLS and YYNGEE. As DNA, the CDR3 is TGTGCCAGCAGTCAGACAGGAAGCAACACCGGGGAGCTGTTTTTT. It yields the protein CASSQTGSNTGELFF.

This clonotype was seen many times. The chain recombines TRBV5-1 with TRBJ2-5; 13 bases match TRBD2. The CDR3 has 16 amino acids. Germline values: CDR1 SGHRS, CDR2 YFSETQ. V lost 4 bases to trimming and J lost 4 bases; unmatched junction nucleotides: 7. Here the CDR3 DNA reads TGCGCCAGCAGCCGAACTCGGACTAGCGGGGGAGAGACCCAGTACTTC. Its protein product is CASSRTRTSGGETQYF.

The chain uses TRBV12-3 or TRBV12-4 and TRBJ1-1; D gene unclear. The V and J ends lost 1 base and 11 bases respectively, with 17 bases between them. The CDR3 is 14 amino acids. This CDR3 reads CASSLDGNTGRAFF. The CDR3 DNA is TGTGCCAGCAGTTTAGACGGAAATACCGGCCGGGCTTTCTTT.

This chain joins TRBV12-3 or TRBV12-4 and TRBJ2-7; D unresolved. Trimming took 3 bases from V and 7 from J, leaving 16 bases between them. This CDR3 is built from 14 residues. The CDR3 sequence: CASSLEMIGREQYF. The DNA for the CDR3 is TGTGCCAGCAGTTTGGAAATGATCGGCCGGGAGCAGTACTTC.

The chain recombines TRBV12-3 or TRBV12-4 with TRBJ2-3; D gene unclear. Trimming removed 7 bases at V and 0 bases at J, with 8 bases between. The CDR3 is 13 residues long. The CDR3 DNA is TGTGCCAGCACTACGGACAGCACAGATACGCAGTATTTT. Amino acid sequence: CASTTDSTDTQYF.

The chain links TRBV7-6 to TRBJ2-7, with 12 nucleotides matching TRBD1. The CDR3 covers 15 residues. Germline V gives CDR1 SGHVS, CDR2 FNYEAQ. Trimming took 5 bases from V and 5 from J; bases not matched to a gene: 7. The CDR3 loop is CASSPVGQGAHEQYF. The CDR3 DNA follows: TGTGCCAGCAGCCCAGTGGGACAGGGGGCCCACGAGCAGTACTTC. The entire variable domain, with the rest obtained from reference TRBV7-6 and TRBJ2-7, is as follows: GAGVSQSPRYKVTKRGQDVALRCDPISGHVSLYWYRQALGQGPEFLTYFNYEAQQDKSGLPNDRFSAERPEGSISTLTIQRTEQRDSAMYRCASSPVGQGAHEQYFGPGTRLTVT.

This clonotype was detected a few times. This chain uses TRBV4-3 with TRBJ1-5; D is undetermined. V was cut by 0 bases and J by 3 bases, with 9 bases left in between. There are 15 residues in the CDR3. The germline CDR1 and CDR2 sequences are LGHNA and YSLEER. CDR3 region: CASSQDVAYNQPQHF. DNA of the CDR3: TGCGCCAGCAGCCAAGATGTGGCCTACAATCAGCCCCAGCATTTT.

The rearrangement links TRBV6-1 to TRBJ2-3, with TRBD2 matching over 8 bases. The germline V gene encodes CDR1 MNHNS and CDR2 SASEGT. The ends lost 6 bases at V and 2 bases at J; junction bases unmatched: 10. The length of the CDR3 is 16 residues. DNA of the CDR3: TGTGCCAGCAGCCCCCAGCAGCGGGGGCTCACAGATACGCAGTATTTT. It translates to CASSPQQRGLTDTQYF.

The chain carries TRBV29-1 and TRBJ2-7; D remains unclear. Trimming took 4 bases from V and 3 from J, leaving 13 bases between them. This CDR3 is 13 amino acids long. Germline loops: CDR1 SQVTM, CDR2 ANQGSEA. For the CDR3, the DNA is TGCAGCGTTGCTTCTAGTAGGAACTACGAGCAGTACTTC. Encoded protein: CSVASSRNYEQYF.

The chain has TRBV20-1 and TRBJ2-4; a possible D gene is TRBD1 (6 bases). V lost 2 bases to trimming and J lost 4 bases, with 12 bases between them. CDR1 is DFQATT, CDR2 SNEGSKA, per germline (reference sequence). The CDR3 has 14 amino acids. The CDR3 is CSARSKRGKNIQYF. In DNA, the CDR3 is TGCAGTGCTAGATCAAAGAGGGGGAAAAACATTCAGTACTTC.

There are a few counts of this clonotype. The V call is TRBV7-8, the J call TRBJ2-5; no definite D call. Germline CDR1 and CDR2: SGHVS and FQNEAQ. CDR3 length: 14 amino acids. Trimming pared 2 bases from V and 4 bases from J, leaving 11 bases between. The CDR3 protein is CASSLHPGRETQYF. CDR3 nucleotide sequence: TGTGCCAGCAGCTTACACCCCGGACGAGAGACCCAGTACTTC.

The chain carries TRBV6-1 and TRBJ2-1, with TRBD2 matching 13 bases. This CDR3 comprises 16 residues. After removal of 6 bases from V and 5 bases from J, the junction contained 7 bases not matched to a gene. Germline V gene lookup returns CDR1 MNHNS and CDR2 SASEGT. CDR3 amino acids: CASSQELAGGDNEQFF. As DNA, the CDR3 is TGTGCCAGCAGCCAGGAACTAGCGGGAGGGGACAATGAGCAGTTCTTC.

This rearrangement joins TRBV11-1 to TRBJ2-1, with 8 bases aligning to TRBD2. The V segment lost 3 bases and the J segment 2 bases; nucleotides outside the gene matches: 6. Germline V gene sequence: CDR1 SGHAT, CDR2 FQDESV (reference sequence). CDR3 length: 16 amino acids. As DNA, the CDR3 is TGTGCCAGCAGCTTCCTGGGCGGGAGGCCCTACAATGAGCAGTTCTTC. It codes for CASSFLGGRPYNEQFF.